Listed below are T cell receptor beta chains from one sample, sequenced in a study of OX40 agonist ivuxolimab in advanced cancers. Profiled with immunoSEQ multiplex PCR; TCRdb holds only in-frame clones, not every one. The data show about 68,000 clones, around 80% seen once. Sequences were derived from CD4+ or CD8+ T cells sorted from blood, sampled in a trial of the OX40 agonist ivuxolimab. These receptors originate from an adult with an advanced solid tumor such as melanoma, head and neck, liver or kidney cancer. Each CDR3 is given with its conserved first and last residue. D genes are given only for firm matches. Some rows mark clone size as missing; the rest say once, few, many or name a class of expanded clone.

V gene	J gene	D gene	clone size	CDR3 protein	CDR3 DNA
TRBV6-1	TRBJ1-1	NA	NA	CASQRGRGTEAFF	TGTGCCAGCCAAAGGGGCAGGGGCACTGAAGCTTTCTTT
TRBV28	TRBJ1-5	NA	NA	CAGCPSQGSNQPQHF	TGTGCCGGCTGCCCTAGTCAGGGAAGCAATCAGCCCCAGCATTTT
TRBV6-4	TRBJ2-1	TRBD2	NA	CASSGLAGNNEQFF	TGTGCCAGCAGTGGGCTAGCGGGAAACAATGAGCAGTTCTTC
TRBV5-6	TRBJ1-1	NA	NA	CASSPVGGAGTEAFF	TGTGCCAGCAGCCCGGTAGGGGGGGCTGGGACTGAAGCTTTCTTT
TRBV18	TRBJ2-5	NA	NA	CASSPQGTETQYF	TGTGCCAGCTCACCACAGGGGACGGAGACCCAGTACTTC
TRBV19	TRBJ1-2	TRBD1	NA	CASSLTGDDYGYTF	TGTGCCAGTAGCCTCACAGGGGACGACTATGGCTACACCTTC
TRBV10-2	TRBJ2-3	TRBD2	NA	CASRTSGRGGDTQYF	TGCGCCAGTAGGACTAGCGGGAGGGGTGGAGATACGCAGTATTTT
TRBV11-1	TRBJ2-1	TRBD2	once	CASSSSGYSYNEQFF	TGTGCCAGCAGCTCTAGCGGATACTCCTACAATGAGCAGTTCTTC
TRBV7-2	TRBJ1-5	TRBD1	NA	CASSFRGSNQPQHF	TGTGCCAGCAGCTTCAGGGGGAGCAATCAGCCCCAGCATTTT
TRBV28	TRBJ2-1	NA	NA	CASSFRFRKFYNEQFF	TGTGCCAGCAGTTTCCGGTTCCGGAAATTCTACAATGAGCAGTTCTTC
TRBV11-2	TRBJ2-7	NA	few	CASSLWADSRGDEQYF	TGTGCCAGCAGCTTGTGGGCGGACAGCCGAGGGGACGAGCAGTACTTC
TRBV28	TRBJ2-2	TRBD1	NA	CASDMGQVGTGELFF	TGTGCCAGCGATATGGGACAGGTCGGCACCGGGGAGCTGTTTTTT
TRBV7-2	TRBJ1-5	TRBD1	NA	CASSLSGQGVYQPQHF	TGTGCCAGCAGTCTAAGCGGACAGGGGGTGTATCAGCCCCAGCATTTT
TRBV19	TRBJ2-1	NA	NA	CASSIERGRDEQFF	TGTGCCAGTAGTATAGAGCGGGGCAGGGACGAGCAGTTCTTC
TRBV7-9	TRBJ1-1	NA	NA	CASSPPTEPNTEAFF	TGTGCCAGCAGCCCTCCTACAGAACCGAACACTGAAGCTTTCTTT
TRBV5-6	TRBJ1-2	TRBD1	NA	CASGGTAANYGYTF	TGTGCCAGCGGGGGGACAGCTGCAAACTATGGCTACACCTTC
TRBV5-1	TRBJ2-1	TRBD2	NA	CASSTLAGVENNEQFF	TGCGCCAGCAGCACCTTAGCGGGAGTGGAAAACAATGAGCAGTTCTTC
TRBV5-1	TRBJ2-2	NA	once	CASSLSTQNTGELFF	TGCGCCAGCAGCTTGAGCACGCAGAACACCGGGGAGCTGTTTTTT
TRBV6-6	TRBJ2-3	TRBD2	NA	CASSGELWDTQYF	TGTGCCAGTAGCGGGGAGTTGTGGGATACGCAGTATTTT
TRBV7-2	TRBJ2-7	TRBD2	NA	CASSLLGGGSYEQYF	TGTGCCAGCAGCTTACTCGGCGGGGGTTCCTACGAGCAGTACTTC
TRBV4-3	TRBJ2-5	NA	NA	CASSQDPGAGETQYF	TGCGCCAGCAGCCAGGATCCGGGGGCCGGAGAGACCCAGTACTTC
TRBV29-1	TRBJ2-1	NA	many	CSVEKEGGQFF	TGCAGCGTTGAAAAAGAAGGGGGGCAGTTCTTC
TRBV10-3	TRBJ1-1	NA	NA	CAIGGQNTEAFF	TGTGCCATCGGAGGACAGAACACTGAAGCTTTCTTT
TRBV7-7	TRBJ2-1	NA	NA	CASSLAGYSEQFF	TGTGCCAGCAGCTTAGCAGGGTATTCAGAGCAGTTCTTC
TRBV18	TRBJ2-7	TRBD1	NA	CASSQWDRVYEQYF	TGTGCCAGCTCACAATGGGACAGGGTATACGAGCAGTACTTC
TRBV28	TRBJ2-1	TRBD2	NA	CASSLSGTSGSYEQFF	TGTGCCAGCAGTTTATCAGGGACTAGCGGGAGCTATGAGCAGTTCTTC
TRBV2	TRBJ1-4	NA	NA	CASSESPGRLFF	TGTGCCAGCAGTGAAAGTCCAGGGCGGCTGTTTTTT
TRBV18	TRBJ2-3	NA	NA	CASSLRGDYTDTQYF	TGTGCCAGCTCACTTAGGGGGGATTACACAGATACGCAGTATTTT
TRBV5-1	TRBJ1-1	NA	NA	CASSLSQVNTEAFF	TGCGCCAGCAGCTTGTCCCAGGTCAACACTGAAGCTTTCTTT
TRBV6-1	TRBJ2-7	TRBD1	NA	CASSASGTGANEQYF	TGTGCCAGCAGTGCGTCCGGGACAGGGGCCAACGAGCAGTACTTC
TRBV10-3	TRBJ2-7	NA	few	CAISEFLVATASFNEQYF	TGTGCCATCAGTGAGTTCTTAGTTGCGACAGCCTCTTTCAACGAGCAGTACTTC
TRBV11-2	TRBJ1-2	NA	NA	CASSLDVGQAYGYTF	TGTGCCAGCAGCTTAGATGTTGGGCAGGCCTATGGCTACACCTTC
TRBV6-5	TRBJ2-7	NA	NA	CASSTPAAEQYF	TGTGCCAGCAGTACCCCCGCGGCAGAGCAGTACTTC
TRBV7-2	TRBJ1-1	TRBD1	NA	CASSFAGQGSTEAFF	TGTGCCAGCAGCTTTGCCGGACAGGGTAGCACTGAAGCTTTCTTT
TRBV9	TRBJ2-1	TRBD2	NA	CASSPGLAGYNEQFF	TGTGCCAGCAGCCCGGGACTAGCGGGCTACAATGAGCAGTTCTTC
TRBV19	TRBJ1-5	TRBD1	NA	CASSMAGGIGQPQHF	TGTGCCAGTAGTATGGCAGGGGGGATTGGTCAGCCCCAGCATTTT
TRBV5-4	TRBJ2-7	NA	NA	CASSLGQTNYEQYF	TGTGCCAGCAGCTTAGGACAGACGAACTACGAGCAGTACTTC
TRBV6-5	TRBJ1-2	NA	NA	CASSWTVSPTYGYTF	TGTGCCAGCAGCTGGACAGTCTCTCCTACATATGGCTACACCTTC
TRBV7-2	TRBJ1-1	TRBD1	NA	CASNRGGSAIPHEAFF	TGTGCCAGCAACAGGGGGGGGAGCGCGATACCCCACGAAGCTTTCTTT
TRBV20-1	TRBJ2-1	NA	NA	CSARGHNEQFF	TGCAGTGCTAGAGGGCACAATGAGCAGTTCTTC
TRBV18	TRBJ2-7	NA	NA	CASSPWGTLTSAYEQYF	TGTGCCAGCTCACCATGGGGTACCTTGACGAGCGCCTACGAGCAGTACTTC
TRBV7-2	TRBJ2-1	NA	NA	CASTGSGSYNEQFF	TGTGCCAGCACCGGCAGCGGATCCTACAATGAGCAGTTCTTC
TRBV28	TRBJ2-3	TRBD2	few	CASTGLEPTDTQYF	TGTGCCAGCACCGGACTAGAACCCACAGATACGCAGTATTTT
TRBV27	TRBJ2-7	NA	NA	CASSLSGTVESYEQYF	TGTGCCAGCAGTTTATCTGGCACGGTAGAGTCCTACGAGCAGTACTTC
TRBV7-2	TRBJ1-2	NA	once	CASSLDRDYGYTF	TGTGCCAGCAGCTTAGACAGGGACTATGGCTACACCTTC
TRBV7-9	TRBJ2-7	NA	NA	CASSSGDFYEQYF	TGTGCCAGCAGCAGTGGGGACTTCTACGAGCAGTACTTC
TRBV28	TRBJ2-7	TRBD2	once	CASSLGGTSFYEQYF	TGTGCCAGCAGTTTAGGTGGGACTAGCTTCTACGAGCAGTACTTC
TRBV25-1	TRBJ2-1	TRBD2	NA	CASSYSGRGTYNEQFF	TGTGCCAGCAGTTATAGCGGGAGAGGGACCTACAATGAGCAGTTCTTC
TRBV5-6	TRBJ2-5	TRBD1	NA	CASSLGGTGAPRTQYF	TGTGCCAGCAGCTTGGGGGGGACAGGGGCCCCCCGGACCCAGTACTTC
TRBV27	TRBJ2-7	TRBD2	NA	CASAFRTSGSYEQYF	TGTGCCAGCGCCTTTCGGACTAGCGGTTCCTACGAGCAGTACTTC
TRBV19	TRBJ2-2	NA	NA	CASSSPGALRELFF	TGTGCCAGTAGCTCACCCGGGGCCCTCCGGGAGCTGTTTTTT
TRBV7-8	TRBJ1-1	NA	NA	CASSLERAANTEAFF	TGTGCCAGCAGCTTAGAACGGGCGGCAAACACTGAAGCTTTCTTT
TRBV30	TRBJ2-7	NA	NA	CAWSGGSSYEQYF	TGTGCCTGGAGTGGGGGGAGCTCCTACGAGCAGTACTTC